This T cell receptor beta chain was identified in a study of blood T cell repertoires in COVID-19. Study at large: Sources were T cells, B-cell-depleted T cells, or PBMCs; the material itself was cDNA or gDNA.

This table comes from immunoSEQ multiplex PCR, and its TCRdb copy is limited to in-frame clones, with some not included. The sample has around 300,000 clones; roughly 91% are singletons. This CDR3 has 20 amino acids. Germline CDR1 reads SGDLS; CDR2 reads YYNGEE. V lost 4 bases and J 0 bases, leaving 23 bases between the germline ends. Cohort assignment relied on participant-reported clinical history. The sample consisted of PBMCs or T cells enriched from blood (not recorded which). This chain links TRBV9 with TRBJ2-6; possible D gene TRBD1, 6 bases. The TCR comes from a woman in her 30s who had recovered from COVID-19. CDR3 in amino acids: CASSKQGSPLPYSGANVLTF. The CDR3 DNA reads as TGTGCCAGCAGCAAGCAGGGGTCCCCTCTCCCTTACTCTGGGGCCAACGTCCTGACTTTC.